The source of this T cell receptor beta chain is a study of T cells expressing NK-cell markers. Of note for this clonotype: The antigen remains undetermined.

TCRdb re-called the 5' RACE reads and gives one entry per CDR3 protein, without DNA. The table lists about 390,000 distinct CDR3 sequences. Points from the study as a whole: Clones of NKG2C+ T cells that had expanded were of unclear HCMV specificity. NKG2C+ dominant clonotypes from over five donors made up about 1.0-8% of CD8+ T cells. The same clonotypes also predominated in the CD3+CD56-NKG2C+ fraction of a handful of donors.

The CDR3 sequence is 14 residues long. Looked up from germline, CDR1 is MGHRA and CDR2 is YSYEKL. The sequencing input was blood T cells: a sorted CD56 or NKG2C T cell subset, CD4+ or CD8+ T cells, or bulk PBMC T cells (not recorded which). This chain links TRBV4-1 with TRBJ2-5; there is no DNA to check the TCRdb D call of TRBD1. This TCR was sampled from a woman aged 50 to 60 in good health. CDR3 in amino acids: CASSQVAGSGTQYF.